The clone carrying this T cell receptor beta chain was observed a few times. What it binds is unknown. This sample stems from a study of T-cell memory formation after mild COVID-19. Across the whole study: Largely, TCR clusters stayed within a single donor.

V was shortened by 5 bases and J by 1 base, with 14 bases between the two germline ends. The CDR3 is 14 residues long. Germline-derived CDR1 and CDR2 are SQVTM and ANQGSEA. General study findings and limits: CD4/CD8 balance characterized clones contracting day 15 to 85, and CD4+ skew characterized later expanders. Of the contracting clones, CD4+ ones lay mainly in CM and EM, and CD8+ ones in EMRA.

5'RACE, which relied on constant-segment primers, yielded TCR alpha and TCR beta cDNA libraries carrying sample barcodes and UMIs. Via MiXCR, TCRdb re-called the 5' RACE reads, giving one row per CDR3 protein. This sample has approximately 89,000 distinct CDR3 sequences, with roughly 25% found just once. The specimen was PBMCs or a T cell subset sorted from them (not recorded which). This TCR was sampled from a man aged 18-30 years who had mild COVID-19 (a few samples of this study predate the infection). Cell type and time point are not known. The chain has TRBV29-1 and TRBJ1-1, with D unresolved. The CDR3 nucleotides are TGCAGCGTTTACCCCATACACGAGAACACTGAAGCTTTCTTT. Residues: CSVYPIHENTEAFF.